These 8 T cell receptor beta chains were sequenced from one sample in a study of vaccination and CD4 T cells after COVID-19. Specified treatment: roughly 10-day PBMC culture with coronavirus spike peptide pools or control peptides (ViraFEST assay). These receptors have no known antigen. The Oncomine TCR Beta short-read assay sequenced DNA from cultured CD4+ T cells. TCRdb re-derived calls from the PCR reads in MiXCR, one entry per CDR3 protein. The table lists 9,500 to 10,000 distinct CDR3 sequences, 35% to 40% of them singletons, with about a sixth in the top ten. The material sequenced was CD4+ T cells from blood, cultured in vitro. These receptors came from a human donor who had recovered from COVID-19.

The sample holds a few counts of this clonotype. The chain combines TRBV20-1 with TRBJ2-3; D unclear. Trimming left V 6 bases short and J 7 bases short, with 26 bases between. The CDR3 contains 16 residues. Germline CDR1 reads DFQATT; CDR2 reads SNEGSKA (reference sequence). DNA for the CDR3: TGCAGTGCCCCTAACCCAGCGCACCCCTTAATAAATACGCAGTATTTT. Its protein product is CSAPNPAHPLINTQYF.

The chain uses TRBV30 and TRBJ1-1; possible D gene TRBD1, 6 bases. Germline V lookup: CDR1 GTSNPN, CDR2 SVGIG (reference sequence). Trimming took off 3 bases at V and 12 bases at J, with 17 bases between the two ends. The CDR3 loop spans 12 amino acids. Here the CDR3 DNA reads TGTGCCTGGAGGCCCTCGGCAGGGGCAACTTTCTTT. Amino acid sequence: CAWRPSAGATFF.

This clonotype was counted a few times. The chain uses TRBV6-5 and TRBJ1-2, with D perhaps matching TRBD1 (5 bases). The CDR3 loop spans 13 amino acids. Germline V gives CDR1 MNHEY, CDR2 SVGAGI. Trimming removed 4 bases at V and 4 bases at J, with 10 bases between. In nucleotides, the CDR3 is TGTGCCAGCAGTTCCCTGGACACCTATGGCTACACCTTC. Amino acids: CASSSLDTYGYTF.

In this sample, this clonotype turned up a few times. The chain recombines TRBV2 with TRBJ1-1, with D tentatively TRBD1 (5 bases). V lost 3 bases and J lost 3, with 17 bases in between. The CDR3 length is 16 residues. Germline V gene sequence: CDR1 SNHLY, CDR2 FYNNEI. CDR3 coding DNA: TGTGCCAGCAGTGACGGGTCCTGGGGGTTGCACACTGAAGCTTTCTTT. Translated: CASSDGSWGLHTEAFF.

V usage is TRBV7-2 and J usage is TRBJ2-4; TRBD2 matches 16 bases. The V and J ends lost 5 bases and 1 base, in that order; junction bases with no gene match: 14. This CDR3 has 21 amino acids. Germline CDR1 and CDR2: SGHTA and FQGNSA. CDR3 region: CASSPYISGLAGGRAKNIQYF. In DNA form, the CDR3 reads TGTGCCAGCAGCCCCTACATTTCGGGACTAGCGGGGGGGAGGGCCAAAAACATTCAGTACTTC.

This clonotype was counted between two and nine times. The CDR3 DNA is TGCACCAGCGAGAAACTGAGGGCGCGCCGAAGGAGGGATACGCAGTATTTT. It specifies CTSEKLRARRRRDTQYF. The chain uses TRBV1 and TRBJ2-3; the DNA was not used to check the table's D call, TRBD1. TRBV1 is a known pseudogene. The CDR3 loop spans 17 amino acids.

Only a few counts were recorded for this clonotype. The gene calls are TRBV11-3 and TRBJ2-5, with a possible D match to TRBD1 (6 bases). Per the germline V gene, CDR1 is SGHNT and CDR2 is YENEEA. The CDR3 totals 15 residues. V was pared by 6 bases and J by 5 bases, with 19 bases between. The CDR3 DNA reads TGTGCCAGCAGTGATACAGGGTACGGATTTGAGACCCAGTACTTC. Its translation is CASSDTGYGFETQYF.

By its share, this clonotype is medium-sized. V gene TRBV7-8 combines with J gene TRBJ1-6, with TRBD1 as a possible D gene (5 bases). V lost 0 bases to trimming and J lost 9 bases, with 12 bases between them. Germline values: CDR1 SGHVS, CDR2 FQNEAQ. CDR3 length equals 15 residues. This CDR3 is CASSLARVGSSPLHF. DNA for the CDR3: TGTGCCAGCAGCTTAGCCAGGGTTGGGAGTTCACCCCTCCACTTT. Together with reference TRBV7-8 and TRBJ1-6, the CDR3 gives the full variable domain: GAGVSQSPRYKVAKRGQDVALRCDPISGHVSLFWYQQALGQGPEFLTYFQNEAQLDKSGLPSDRFFAERPEGSVSTLKIQRTQQEDSAVYLCASSLARVGSSPLHFGNGTRLTVT.